The source of this TCR beta chain is a study of blood T cell repertoires in COVID-19. As for the study in general: The United States, Italy and Spain were the sources of the acute and convalescent COVID-19 samples. The cDNA or gDNA used as material had been derived from T cells, B-cell-depleted T cells, or PBMCs.

Authors' methods: Reference gene primer amplification yielded estimated nucleated cell counts. Sequenced by immunoSEQ multiplex PCR; TCRdb stores in-frame clones only, minus some. Clonal size and the V and J genes are those of that table, whereas D and trimming came from the DNA. The sample has 150,000 to 200,000 clones, around 87% seen once. Seattle's enrolled individuals joined amid active infection and were then monitored longitudinally. V gave up 10 bases and J gave up 1 base, with 11 bases separating them. CDR1 and CDR2 from the germline V gene are ENHRY and SYGVKD. CDR3 length: 13 residues. The V call is TRBV10-3, the J call TRBJ1-3; D remains ambiguous. The source material was peripheral blood. The sequence was obtained from a woman in her 70s with COVID-19, enrolled during active disease. CDR3 sequence (DNA): TGTGCCACAATGGGCGGGTCTGGAAACACCATATATTTT. Translated, it gives CATMGGSGNTIYF.